The rows below give T cell receptor beta chains drawn from one sample of a study of cytomegalovirus exposure and HLA in healthy donors. Generated by immunoSEQ multiplex PCR, the TCRdb table keeps only in-frame clones and is missing some. The sample records about 220,000 clones, just over 90% being singletons. Sequenced sample: PBMCs. The receptors originated from a woman aged 18-29 years in good health and CMV-seronegative. CDR3s include the opening cysteine and the closing phenylalanine or tryptophan. The D gene is left open where the match is weak.

J	D	V	DNA	CDR3
TRBJ1-1	.	TRBV5-1	TGCGCCAGCAGCTTGTACTCTGAAGCTTTCTTT	CASSLYSEAFF
TRBJ1-2	.	TRBV27	TGTGCCAGCAGTCCCGGGACACCTTATGGCTACACCTTC	CASSPGTPYGYTF
TRBJ1-1	.	TRBV14	TGTGCCAGCAGCGTCGGGGGGAACACTGAAGCTTTCTTT	CASSVGGNTEAFF
TRBJ2-5	.	TRBV7-9	TGTGCCAGCAGCTTATTTGGTGGACAGCAAGAGACCCAGTACTTC	CASSLFGGQQETQYF
TRBJ2-1	TRBD1	TRBV2	TGTGCCAGCAGTGGTCTTACGGGACAGGGGTTTGGTGAGCAGTTCTTC	CASSGLTGQGFGEQFF
TRBJ2-3	.	TRBV30	TGTGCCTGGAGTCCTACCGGGACTTCCACGCAGTATTTT	CAWSPTGTSTQYF
TRBJ2-5	.	TRBV9	TGTGCCAGCAGCGCTTCTAGCGTACAAGAGACCCAGTACTTC	CASSASSVQETQYF
TRBJ1-1	.	TRBV6-1	TGTGCCAGCAATGCCGGGTTAAGTGAGGCTGAAGCTTTCTTT	CASNAGLSEAEAFF
TRBJ1-1	.	TRBV27	TGTGCCAGCAGTTTAACTACCATCGGGAGGGGGGCTTTCTTT	CASSLTTIGRGAFF
TRBJ1-1	.	TRBV7-9	TGTGCCAGCAGCCCCATTGGGGGCCTGAACACTGAAGCTTTCTTT	CASSPIGGLNTEAFF
TRBJ2-7	.	TRBV7-6	TGTGCCAGCAGCTTAATCATTCAGCCAGGACTAACGACCTACGAGCAGTACTTC	CASSLIIQPGLTTYEQYF
TRBJ1-2	.	TRBV9	TGTGCCAGCAGCGTAGGACAGGTCTATGGCTACACCTTC	CASSVGQVYGYTF